The 12 T cell receptor beta chains below were found in one sample sequenced in a study of T cell responses to AZD1222 COVID-19 vaccine. Profiling relied on immunoSEQ multiplex PCR, and the TCRdb table lists in-frame clones only, not all of them. The data show 100,000 to 150,000 clones, with around nine tenths seen just once and 3.5% held by the top ten. The starting material was peripheral blood, obtained 28 days after the second AZD1222 dose. These TCRs come from an adult who received the AZD1222 COVID-19 vaccine.

The chain uses TRBV4-2 and TRBJ2-3; tentative D call: TRBD2 (6 bases). V lost 1 base and J 5 bases, leaving 13 bases between the germline ends. Germline V gene lookup returns CDR1 LGHNA and CDR2 YNFKEQ. The CDR3 is 15 amino acids. The CDR3 DNA sequence: TGTGCCAGCAGCCAAGGGGGACTCCAAAGAGATACGCAGTATTTT. Translated, it gives CASSQGGLQRDTQYF.

The V and J genes are TRBV28 and TRBJ2-7, with D maybe TRBD1 (6 bases). CDR3 length: 16 amino acids. The germline V gene encodes CDR1 MDHEN and CDR2 SYDVKM. V lost 2 bases, J lost 5 bases, and 19 bases lay in between. The CDR3 reads CASSLHNNLAGDEQYF. The CDR3 DNA follows: TGTGCCAGCAGTTTACATAATAACCTAGCAGGGGACGAGCAGTACTTC.

Within the sample, this clone is large. The chain joins TRBV4-1 to TRBJ1-2; D not certain. V lost 1 base and J 1 base, leaving 16 bases between the germline ends. The CDR3 runs 17 residues. Germline lookup yields CDR1 MGHRA and CDR2 YSYEKL. CDR3 bases: TGCGCCAGCAGCCAAGCGGCCGTGGGATCGTATAACTATGGCTACACCTTC. Amino acid sequence: CASSQAAVGSYNYGYTF.

This chain links TRBV5-4 with TRBJ2-5; no firm D call. V was shortened by 3 bases and J by 0 bases, with 9 bases between the two germline ends. Germline V gene data show CDR1 as SGHNT and CDR2 as YYREEE (reference sequence). The CDR3 loop spans 14 amino acids. CDR3 DNA: TGTGCCAGCAGCTCGTCGAAATACCAAGAGACCCAGTACTTC. Its protein product is CASSSSKYQETQYF.

The CDR3 here is CASSLPGAGELFF. The DNA of the CDR3 is TGTGCCAGCAGCTTACCCGGGGCTGGGGAGCTGTTTTTT. This rearrangement joins TRBV7-3 to TRBJ2-2; possibly TRBD1 or TRBD2 for D (5 bases each). V lost 2 bases, J lost 8 bases, and 9 bases lay in between. The CDR3 runs to 13 residues. Germline V gene data show CDR1 as SGHTA and CDR2 as FQGTGA.

This clone was found once. The chain joins TRBV30 to TRBJ2-5, with TRBD1 identical over 11 bases. There are 15 residues in the CDR3. Per the germline V gene, CDR1 is GTSNPN and CDR2 is SVGIG (reference sequence). After removal of 5 bases from V and 4 bases from J, the junction contained 9 bases not matched to a gene. The CDR3 bases are TGTGCCTGGGGGACAGGGGGGGTCTATGGAGAGACCCAGTACTTC. It specifies CAWGTGGVYGETQYF.

The V gene is TRBV4-1, the J gene TRBJ1-2, with 7 bases matching TRBD1. The CDR3 has 16 amino acids. From germline, CDR1 is MGHRA and CDR2 YSYEKL. Germline trimming cut 1 base from V and 4 bases from J; bases unmatched to any gene: 9. The CDR3 region is CASSQGPRGITYGYTF. DNA for the CDR3: TGCGCCAGCAGCCAAGGTCCCAGGGGGATAACCTATGGCTACACCTTC.

The V call is TRBV2, the J call TRBJ1-5; D is unclear. Germline CDR1 is SNHLY and CDR2 is FYNNEI. CDR3 length: 14 residues. The V gene lost 5 bases and the J gene lost 7 bases, with 15 bases spanning the gap. The CDR3 DNA is TGTGCCAGCAGTTCGCAGGCCGTACGGCAGCCCCAGCATTTT. The encoded protein is CASSSQAVRQPQHF.

The gene calls are TRBV4-1 and TRBJ1-2; D remains unclear. Looked up from germline, CDR1 is MGHRA and CDR2 is YSYEKL. This CDR3 comprises 14 residues. Trimming shortened V by 0 bases and J by 3 bases, and 8 bases separated the two germline ends. Here the CDR3 reads CASSQEEAHYGYTF. The CDR3, as DNA: TGCGCCAGCAGCCAAGAGGAGGCCCACTATGGCTACACCTTC.

The chain employs TRBV19 and TRBJ1-2; 8 bases line up with TRBD1. CDR1 LNHDA and CDR2 SQIVND come from the germline V gene (reference sequence). The J segment lost 6 bases and the V segment lost 4 bases, leaving 7 bases of the junction unmatched. This CDR3 comprises 14 residues. The CDR3 DNA reads as TGTGCCAGTAGTACTCCGCGGACAGGGAATGGCTACACCTTC. It is translated as CASSTPRTGNGYTF.

J is TRBJ1-2 and V is TRBV29-1, with D possibly TRBD1 on 5 matching bases. The CDR3 spans 11 residues. Germline V gene lookup returns CDR1 SQVTM and CDR2 ANQGSEA. The V and J ends lost 5 bases and 6 bases respectively, with 10 bases between them. CDR3 sequence: CSVFGTDGYTF. CDR3 coding DNA: TGCAGCGTTTTCGGGACGGATGGCTACACCTTC.

In its sample, this clone was seen a few times. The rearrangement joins TRBV6-5 to TRBJ1-1; D is uncertain. V was pared by 0 bases and J by 0 bases, with 11 bases between. The CDR3 runs to 16 residues. The V gene's germline CDR1 is MNHEY and CDR2 SVGAGI. This CDR3 reads CASSYSRALMNTEAFF. For the CDR3, the DNA is TGTGCCAGCAGTTACTCGAGAGCGCTCATGAACACTGAAGCTTTCTTT.